The 17 T cell receptor beta chains below come from one sample, sequenced in a study of T cells in localized non-small cell lung cancer (dated by TCRdb to between 2020 and 2021). Library generation was performed with the immunoSEQ multiplex PCR assay. Drawn from immuneACCESS, this table holds only the in-frame rearrangements with V and J called that TCRdb kept. Clones are partly lost; checked studies trace under half to an unresolved V gene and leave the rest unexplained. This sample comprises roughly 84,000 clones, 70% to 90% of them detected only once. The top ten clonotypes cover 20% to 25% of the sample. The starting material was peripheral blood, obtained before any cancer treatment. The receptors shown here come from a woman aged 40-70 years with stage I squamous cell lung carcinoma.

This chain uses TRBV4-1 with TRBJ1-3; D remains unclear. Trimming stripped 0 bases from V and 0 bases from J, with 9 bases between. This CDR3 has 16 residues. Germline V CDR1 and CDR2: MGHRA, YSYEKL. The CDR3 protein is CASSQDPTYSGNTIYF. The DNA of the CDR3 is TGCGCCAGCAGCCAAGACCCGACTTACTCTGGAAACACCATATATTTT.

The genes are TRBV19 and TRBJ1-6; no definite D call. The CDR3 length is 14 residues. Germline-derived CDR1 and CDR2 are LNHDA and SQIVND (reference sequence). Trimming cost V 6 bases and J 0 bases, with 6 bases left between them. This CDR3 is CASSSSSYNSPLHF. The DNA of the CDR3 is TGTGCCAGTAGCTCGAGCTCCTATAATTCACCCCTCCACTTT. The full variable domain, completed using reference TRBV19 and TRBJ1-6, is DGGITQSPKYLFRKEGQNVTLSCEQNLNHDAMYWYRQDPGQGLRLIYYSQIVNDFQKGDIAEGYSVSREKKESFPLTVTSAQKNPTAFYLCASSSSSYNSPLHFGNGTRLTVT.

The chain is built from TRBV15 and TRBJ1-2, with D maybe TRBD1 (6 bases). V lost 6 bases and J lost 2, with 10 bases in between. Germline loops: CDR1 LNHNV, CDR2 YYDKDF (reference sequence). The CDR3 has 13 amino acids. CDR3 sequence reads: CATRRGANYGYTF. Written as DNA, the CDR3 is TGTGCCACCAGGCGGGGGGCCAACTATGGCTACACCTTC.

V usage is TRBV7-3 and J usage is TRBJ1-1, with D uncertain. Germline assignment: CDR1 SGHTA and CDR2 FQGTGA. CDR3 length: 14 amino acids. V lost 5 bases, J lost 0 bases, and 10 bases lay in between. The DNA of the CDR3 is TGTGCCAGCAGCCTGTCTGCAGTGAACACTGAAGCTTTCTTT. Translating it yields CASSLSAVNTEAFF.

The genes are TRBV6-6 and TRBJ2-3, with 12 bases aligning to TRBD2. The CDR3 spans 16 residues. Germline V lookup: CDR1 MNHNY, CDR2 SVGAGI (reference sequence). V gave up 6 bases and J gave up 3 bases; unmatched junction bases: 7. The DNA of the CDR3 is TGTGCCAGCAGAACTAGCGGGGGGCCACAGACAGATACGCAGTATTTT. Residues: CASRTSGGPQTDTQYF.

This chain connects TRBV2 to TRBJ2-7; the D is unclear. The germline V gene encodes CDR1 SNHLY and CDR2 FYNNEI. The CDR3 is made up of 13 amino acids. V was clipped by 7 bases and J by 3 bases, with 13 bases between them. The DNA of the CDR3 is TGTGCCAGCACAAGAGAGTCTTACTACGAGCAGTACTTC. Translating gives CASTRESYYEQYF.

This clone was counted between two and nine times. CDR3 nucleotides: TGTGCCTGGAGCCAGGGAGAATTCCAAGAGACCCAGTACTTC. Translated: CAWSQGEFQETQYF. The J gene is TRBJ2-5, the V gene TRBV30, with D perhaps being TRBD1 or TRBD2 (5 bases each). Trimming removed 3 bases at V and 1 base at J, with 12 bases between. Germline CDR1 reads GTSNPN; CDR2 reads SVGIG (reference sequence). CDR3 length: 14 amino acids.

The chain links TRBV10-1 to TRBJ2-2, with D tentatively TRBD1 (5 bases). V lost 7 bases and J 0 bases, leaving 15 bases between the germline ends. This CDR3 is built from 16 residues. Germline lookup yields CDR1 WNHNN and CDR2 SYGVQD (reference sequence). CDR3 loop: CASNRTGITNTGELFF. CDR3 nucleotides: TGCGCCAGCAACCGAACAGGAATTACGAACACCGGGGAGCTGTTTTTT.

The chain has TRBV5-1 and TRBJ2-1, with no clear D. The germline V and J ends were trimmed by 4 bases and 7 bases, with 21 bases remaining between them. The CDR3 is 16 residues long. From germline, CDR1 is SGHRS and CDR2 YFSETQ. CDR3 DNA sequence: TGCGCCAGCAGCCCCGGTGGCCCAGGAGAGTGGAATGAGCAGTTCTTC. Translated, it gives CASSPGGPGEWNEQFF.

The chain uses TRBV4-1 and TRBJ1-1; a weak D match, TRBD1 (5 bases). Germline V gene sequence: CDR1 MGHRA, CDR2 YSYEKL. V was trimmed by 3 bases and J by 1 base, leaving 12 bases between them. This CDR3 has 15 amino acids. The CDR3 sequence is CASSHSGTGNTEAFF. CDR3 coding DNA: TGCGCCAGCAGCCACTCGGGGACGGGGAACACTGAAGCTTTCTTT.

This clone was seen a single time. This chain links TRBV5-6 with TRBJ2-5; D ambiguous. The CDR3 spans 11 residues. Germline-derived CDR1 and CDR2 are SGHDT and YYEEEE. V was cut by 2 bases and J by 5 bases, with 4 bases left in between. CDR3 in amino acids: CASSFLETQYF. The CDR3, as DNA: TGTGCCAGCAGCTTTTTGGAGACCCAGTACTTC.

The chain couples TRBV10-3 to TRBJ1-1, with D perhaps matching TRBD1 (6 bases). CDR1 and CDR2 from the germline V gene are ENHRY and SYGVKD. The CDR3 runs 12 residues. Trimming removed 6 bases from V and 1 base from J, with 6 bases in between. Here the CDR3 DNA reads TGTGCCATCAGCAGGGGGAACACTGAAGCTTTCTTT. Its translation: CAISRGNTEAFF.

In DNA form, the CDR3 reads TGTGCCAGCAGCTTGGTGGACAGGGACTATGGCTACACCTTC. It yields the protein CASSLVDRDYGYTF. The genes are TRBV5-6 and TRBJ1-2; TRBD1 matches at 8 bases. CDR1 is SGHDT and CDR2 is YYEEEE in the germline V gene. This CDR3 spans 14 amino acids. J gave up 3 bases and V 0 bases, and 1 base lay outside the gene matches.

The chain uses TRBV5-1 and TRBJ2-2; 7 positions agree with TRBD1. Germline values: CDR1 SGHRS, CDR2 YFSETQ. The CDR3 totals 14 residues. J lost 6 bases, V lost 5 bases, and 7 bases had no gene match. CDR3 sequence: CASSRRTGPGELFF. CDR3 in DNA: TGCGCCAGCAGTCGAAGGACAGGCCCCGGGGAGCTGTTTTTT.

V usage is TRBV19 and J usage is TRBJ1-1; D remains unclear. The CDR3 loop spans 12 amino acids. CDR1 is LNHDA and CDR2 is SQIVND in the germline V gene (reference sequence). Between the trimmed V and J ends, which lost 10 bases and 7 bases, there was a span of 16 bases. The CDR3 is CATQERIGEAFF. DNA of the CDR3: TGTGCCACCCAAGAACGCATAGGTGAAGCTTTCTTT.

This chain links TRBV11-3 with TRBJ2-1; 15 positions match TRBD2. The CDR3 extends over 18 amino acids. From germline, CDR1 is SGHNT and CDR2 YENEEA. After removal of 5 bases from V and 4 bases from J, the junction contained 9 bases not matched to a gene. This chain's CDR3 is CASSTGLAGGLSYNEQFF. The DNA for the CDR3 is TGTGCCAGCAGCACGGGACTAGCGGGGGGCCTTTCGTACAATGAGCAGTTCTTC.

The chain carries TRBV7-9 and TRBJ1-1; D is unclear. Germline CDR1 and CDR2: SEHNR and FQNEAQ (reference sequence). This CDR3 is 13 amino acids long. Trimming took 5 bases from V and 0 from J, leaving 7 bases between them. CDR3 nucleotides: TGTGCCAGCAGCCAACGGATGAACACTGAAGCTTTCTTT. Its translation is CASSQRMNTEAFF.